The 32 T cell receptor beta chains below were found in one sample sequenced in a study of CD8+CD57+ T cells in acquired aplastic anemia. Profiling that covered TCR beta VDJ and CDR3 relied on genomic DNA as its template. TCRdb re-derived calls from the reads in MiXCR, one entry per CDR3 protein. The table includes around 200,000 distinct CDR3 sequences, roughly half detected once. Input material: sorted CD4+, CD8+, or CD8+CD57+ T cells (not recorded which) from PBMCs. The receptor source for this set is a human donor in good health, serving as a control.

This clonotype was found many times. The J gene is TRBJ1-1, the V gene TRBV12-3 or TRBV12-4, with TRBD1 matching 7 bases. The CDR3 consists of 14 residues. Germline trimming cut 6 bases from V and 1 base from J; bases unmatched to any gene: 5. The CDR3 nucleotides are TGTGCCAGCAGCCCAAACAGGGGGAACACTGAAGCTTTCTTT. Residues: CASSPNRGNTEAFF.

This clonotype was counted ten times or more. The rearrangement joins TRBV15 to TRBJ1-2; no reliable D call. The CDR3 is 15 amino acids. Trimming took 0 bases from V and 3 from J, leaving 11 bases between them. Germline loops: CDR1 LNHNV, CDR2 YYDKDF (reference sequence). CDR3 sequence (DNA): TGTGCCACCAGCAGAGATCTAAGCACTTACTATGGCTACACCTTC. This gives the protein CATSRDLSTYYGYTF. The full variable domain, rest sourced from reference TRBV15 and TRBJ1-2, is DAMVIQNPRYQVTQFGKPVTLSCSQTLNHNVMYWYQQKSSQAPKLLFHYYDKDFNNEADTPDNFQSRRPNTSFCFLDIRSPGLGDTAMYLCATSRDLSTYYGYTFGSGTRLTVV.

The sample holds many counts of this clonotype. This CDR3 reads CASSQRLAGTYEQYF. In DNA form, the CDR3 reads TGTGCCAGCAGTCAGAGACTAGCCGGGACCTACGAGCAGTACTTC. The rearrangement links TRBV28 to TRBJ2-7; 7 bases agree with TRBD2. The CDR3 is made up of 15 amino acids. Germline loops: CDR1 MDHEN, CDR2 SYDVKM. J gave up 2 bases and V 5 bases, and 9 bases lay outside the gene matches.

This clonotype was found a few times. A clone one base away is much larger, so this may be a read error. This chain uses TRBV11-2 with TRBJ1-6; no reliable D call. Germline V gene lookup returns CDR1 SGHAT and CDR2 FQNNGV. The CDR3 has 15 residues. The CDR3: CASGFGQAVYSPLHF. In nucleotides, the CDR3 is TGTGCCAGCGGCTTTGGGCAGGCGGTTTATTCACCCCTCCACTTT.

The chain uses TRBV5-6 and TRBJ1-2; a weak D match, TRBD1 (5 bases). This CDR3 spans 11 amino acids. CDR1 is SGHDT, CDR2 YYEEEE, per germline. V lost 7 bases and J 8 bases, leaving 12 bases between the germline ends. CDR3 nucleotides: TGTGCCAGCGGCAGGGCTCTAGGCTACACCTTC. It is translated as CASGRALGYTF.

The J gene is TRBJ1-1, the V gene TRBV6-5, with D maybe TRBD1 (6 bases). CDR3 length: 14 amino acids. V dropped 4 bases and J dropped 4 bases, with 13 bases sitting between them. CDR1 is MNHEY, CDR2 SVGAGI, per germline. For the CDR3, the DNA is TGTGCCAGCAGTTTCAAACAGGGAGGCACTGAAGCTTTCTTT. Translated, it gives CASSFKQGGTEAFF.

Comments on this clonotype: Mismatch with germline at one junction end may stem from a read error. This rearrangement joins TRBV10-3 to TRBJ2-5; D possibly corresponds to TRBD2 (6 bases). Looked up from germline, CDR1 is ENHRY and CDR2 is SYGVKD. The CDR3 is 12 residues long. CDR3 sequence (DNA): TGTGCCAGCAGCTTGGGGGGAGAGACCCAGAACTTC. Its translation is CASSLGGETQNF.

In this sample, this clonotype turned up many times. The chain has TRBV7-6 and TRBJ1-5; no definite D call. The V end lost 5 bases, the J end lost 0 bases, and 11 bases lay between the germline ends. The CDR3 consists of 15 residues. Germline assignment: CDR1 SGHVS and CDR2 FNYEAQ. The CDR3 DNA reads TGTGCCAGCAGCCCTATGCAGGATAGCAATCAGCCCCAGCATTTT. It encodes CASSPMQDSNQPQHF.

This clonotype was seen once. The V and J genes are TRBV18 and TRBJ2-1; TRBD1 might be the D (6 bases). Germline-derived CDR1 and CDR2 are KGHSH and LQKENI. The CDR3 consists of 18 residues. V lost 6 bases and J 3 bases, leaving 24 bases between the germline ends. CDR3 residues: CASSSGPETGYNYNEQFF. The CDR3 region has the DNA TGTGCCAGCTCGTCCGGGCCGGAGACAGGATATAACTACAATGAGCAGTTCTTC.

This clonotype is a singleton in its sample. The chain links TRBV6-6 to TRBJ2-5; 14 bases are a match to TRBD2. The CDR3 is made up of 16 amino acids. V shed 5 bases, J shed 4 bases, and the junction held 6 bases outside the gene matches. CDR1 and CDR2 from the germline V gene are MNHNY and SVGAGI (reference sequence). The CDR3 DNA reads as TGTGCCAGCAGTCCGACTAGCGGGGGGGCCCTAGAGACCCAGTACTTC. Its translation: CASSPTSGGALETQYF.

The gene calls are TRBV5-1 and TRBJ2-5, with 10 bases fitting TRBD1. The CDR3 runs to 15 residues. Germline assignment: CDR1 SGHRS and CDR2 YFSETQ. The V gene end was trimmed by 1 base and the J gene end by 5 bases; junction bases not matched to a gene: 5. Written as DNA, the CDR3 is TGCGCCAGCAGCTTGAGACAGGGGGCTAGTGAGACCCAGTACTTC. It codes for CASSLRQGASETQYF.

In DNA form, the CDR3 reads TGCGCCAGCAGCCAGACGACAGCAACTAATGAAAAACTGTTTTTT. Encoded protein: CASSQTTATNEKLFF. This chain connects TRBV5-1 to TRBJ1-4, with a tentative D call TRBD1 (5 bases). The CDR3 loop spans 15 amino acids. CDR1 is SGHRS and CDR2 is YFSETQ in the germline V gene. V lost 4 bases to trimming and J lost 0 bases, with 10 bases between them. The full variable domain, in which reference TRBV5-1 and TRBJ1-4 provide the parts outside the CDR3, is KAGVTQTPRYLIKTRGQQVTLSCSPISGHRSVSWYQQTPGQGLQFLFEYFSETQRNKGNFPGRFSGRQFSNSRSEMNVSTLELGDSALYLCASSQTTATNEKLFFGSGTQLSVL.

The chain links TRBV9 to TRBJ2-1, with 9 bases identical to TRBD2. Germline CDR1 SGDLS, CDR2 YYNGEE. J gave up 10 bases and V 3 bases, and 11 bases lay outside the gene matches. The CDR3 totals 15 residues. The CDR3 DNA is TGTGCCAGCAGCGACCACAGCGGGGGGAATGGGGAGCAGTTCTTC. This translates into CASSDHSGGNGEQFF.

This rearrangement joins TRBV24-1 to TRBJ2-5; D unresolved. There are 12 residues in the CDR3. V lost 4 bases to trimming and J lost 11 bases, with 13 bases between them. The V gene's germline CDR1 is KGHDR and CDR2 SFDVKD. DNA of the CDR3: TGTGCCACCAGTGACGGGTACAATGAGCAGTACTTC. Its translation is CATSDGYNEQYF.

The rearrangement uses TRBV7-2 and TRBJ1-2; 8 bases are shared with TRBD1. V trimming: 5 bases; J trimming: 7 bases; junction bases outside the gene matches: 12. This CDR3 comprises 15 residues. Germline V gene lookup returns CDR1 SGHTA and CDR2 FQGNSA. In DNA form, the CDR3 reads TGTGCCAGCAGCCCCTGGATGCAGGGGGCAAGTGGCTACACCTTC. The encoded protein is CASSPWMQGASGYTF.

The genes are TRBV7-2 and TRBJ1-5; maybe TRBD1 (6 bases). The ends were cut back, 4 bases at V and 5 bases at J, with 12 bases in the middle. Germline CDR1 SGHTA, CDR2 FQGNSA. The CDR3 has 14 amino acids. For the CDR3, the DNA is TGTGCCAGCAGCTCTGCAGGGGAACATCAGCCCCAGCATTTT. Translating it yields CASSSAGEHQPQHF.

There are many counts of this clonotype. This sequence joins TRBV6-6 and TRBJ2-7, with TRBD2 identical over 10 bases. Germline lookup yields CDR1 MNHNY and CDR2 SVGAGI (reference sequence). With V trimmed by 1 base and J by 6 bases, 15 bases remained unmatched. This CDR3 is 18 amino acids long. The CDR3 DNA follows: TGTGCCAGCAGTTACTTGAGCGGGGGGGCCACAGTTGGGTCCGAGCAGTACTTC. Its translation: CASSYLSGGATVGSEQYF.

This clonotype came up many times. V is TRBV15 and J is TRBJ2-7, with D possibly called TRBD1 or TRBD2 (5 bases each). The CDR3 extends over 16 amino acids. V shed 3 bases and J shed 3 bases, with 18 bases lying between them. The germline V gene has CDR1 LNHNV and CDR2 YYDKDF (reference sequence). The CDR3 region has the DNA TGTGCCACCAGCAGCTTAGCCGGGACGGCGAACTACGAGCAGTACTTC. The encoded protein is CATSSLAGTANYEQYF.

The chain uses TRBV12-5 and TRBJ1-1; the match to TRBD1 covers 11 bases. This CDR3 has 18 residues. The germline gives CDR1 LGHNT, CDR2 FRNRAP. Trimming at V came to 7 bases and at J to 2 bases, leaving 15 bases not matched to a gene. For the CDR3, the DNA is TGTGCTAGTGTCTTATTCTGGGACAGGGGGATTATTAACACTGAAGCTTTCTTT. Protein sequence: CASVLFWDRGIINTEAFF.

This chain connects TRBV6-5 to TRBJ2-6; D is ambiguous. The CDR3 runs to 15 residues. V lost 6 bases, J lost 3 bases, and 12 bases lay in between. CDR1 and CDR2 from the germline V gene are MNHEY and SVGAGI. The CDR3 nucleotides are TGTGCCAGCAGCTCGATCACTGATGGGGCCAACGTCCTGACTTTC. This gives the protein CASSSITDGANVLTF.

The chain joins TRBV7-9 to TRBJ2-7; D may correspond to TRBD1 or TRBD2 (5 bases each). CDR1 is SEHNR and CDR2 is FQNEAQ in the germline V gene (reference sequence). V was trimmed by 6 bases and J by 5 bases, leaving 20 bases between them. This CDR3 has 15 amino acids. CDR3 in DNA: TGTGCCAGCAGTCGGAGTGAGGGGAGATCGGACGAGCAGTACTTC. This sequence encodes CASSRSEGRSDEQYF.

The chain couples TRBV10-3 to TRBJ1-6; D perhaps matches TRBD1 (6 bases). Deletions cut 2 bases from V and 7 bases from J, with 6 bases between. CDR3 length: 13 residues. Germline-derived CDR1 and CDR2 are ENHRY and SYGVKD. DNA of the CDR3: TGTGCCATCAGTGAGCAGGGGAATTCACCCCTCCACTTT. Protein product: CAISEQGNSPLHF.

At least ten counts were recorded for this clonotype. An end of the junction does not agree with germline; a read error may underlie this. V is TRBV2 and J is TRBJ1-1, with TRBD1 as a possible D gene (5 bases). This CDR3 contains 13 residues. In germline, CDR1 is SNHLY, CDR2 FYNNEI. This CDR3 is CVSSAGGRNKAFF. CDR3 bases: TGTGTCAGCAGTGCTGGGGGACGGAATAAAGCTTTCTTT.

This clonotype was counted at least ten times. DNA of the CDR3: TGTGCCAGCAGTTTTCGTACGACCCTGGGTGAAAAACTGTTTTTT. Residues: CASSFRTTLGEKLFF. The V gene is TRBV12-3 or TRBV12-4, the J gene TRBJ1-4; no firm D call. This CDR3 has 15 amino acids. The germline V and J ends were trimmed by 3 bases and 7 bases, with 15 bases remaining between them.

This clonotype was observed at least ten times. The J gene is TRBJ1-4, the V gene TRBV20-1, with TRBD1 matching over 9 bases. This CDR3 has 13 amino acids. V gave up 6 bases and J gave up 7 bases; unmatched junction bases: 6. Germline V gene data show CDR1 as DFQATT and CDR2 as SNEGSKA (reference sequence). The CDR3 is CSAPGQGSEKLFF. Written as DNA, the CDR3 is TGCAGTGCACCCGGACAGGGGTCTGAAAAACTGTTTTTT.

As DNA, the CDR3 is TGTGCCAGCAGCCCCCGGGCGGTGACAGGGGGCCACACCGGGGAGCTGTTTTTT. Protein product: CASSPRAVTGGHTGELFF. The rearrangement links TRBV7-2 to TRBJ2-2; the match to TRBD1 covers 10 bases. The V and J ends lost 5 bases and 3 bases, in that order; junction bases with no gene match: 12. CDR1 is SGHTA and CDR2 is FQGNSA in the germline V gene. CDR3 length: 18 amino acids.

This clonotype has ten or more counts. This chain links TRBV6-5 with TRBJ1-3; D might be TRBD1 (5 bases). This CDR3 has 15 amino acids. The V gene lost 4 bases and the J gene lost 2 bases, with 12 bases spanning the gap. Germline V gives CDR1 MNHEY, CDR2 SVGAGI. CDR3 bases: TGTGCCAGCAGTTTAGCTTGGGGGGCTGGAAACACCATATATTTT. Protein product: CASSLAWGAGNTIYF.

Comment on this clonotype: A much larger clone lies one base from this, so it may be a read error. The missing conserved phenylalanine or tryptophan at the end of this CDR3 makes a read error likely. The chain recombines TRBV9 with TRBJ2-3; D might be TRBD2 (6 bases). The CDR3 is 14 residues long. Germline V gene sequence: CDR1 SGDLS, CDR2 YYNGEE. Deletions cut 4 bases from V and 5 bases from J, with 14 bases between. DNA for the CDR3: TGTGCCAGCAGCCAACAACTAGCCGGAGATACGCAGTATCTT. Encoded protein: CASSQQLAGDTQYL.

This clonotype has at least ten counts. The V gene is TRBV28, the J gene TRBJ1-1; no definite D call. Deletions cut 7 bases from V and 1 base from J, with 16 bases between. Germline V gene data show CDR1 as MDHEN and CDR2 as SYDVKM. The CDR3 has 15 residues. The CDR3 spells CASTSLGVRNTEAFF. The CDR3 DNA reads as TGTGCCAGCACCTCCCTCGGGGTTAGGAACACTGAAGCTTTCTTT. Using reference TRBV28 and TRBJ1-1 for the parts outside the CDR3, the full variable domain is DVKVTQSSRYLVKRTGEKVFLECVQDMDHENMFWYRQDPGLGLRLIYFSYDVKMKEKGDIPEGYSVSREKKERFSLILESASTNQTSMYLCASTSLGVRNTEAFFGQGTRLTVV.

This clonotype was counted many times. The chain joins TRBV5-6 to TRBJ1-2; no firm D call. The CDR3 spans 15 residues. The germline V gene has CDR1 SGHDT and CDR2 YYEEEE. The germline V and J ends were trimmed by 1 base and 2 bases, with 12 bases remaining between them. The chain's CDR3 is CASSLHNVYNYGYTF. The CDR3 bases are TGTGCCAGCAGCTTGCATAATGTATACAACTATGGCTACACCTTC.

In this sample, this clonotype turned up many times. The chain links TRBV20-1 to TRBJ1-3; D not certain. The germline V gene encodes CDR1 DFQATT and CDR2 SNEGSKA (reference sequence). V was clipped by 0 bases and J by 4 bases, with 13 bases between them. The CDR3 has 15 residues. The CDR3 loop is CSARDLLPQGNTIYF. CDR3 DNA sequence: TGCAGTGCTAGAGATTTACTCCCACAGGGAAACACCATATATTTT.

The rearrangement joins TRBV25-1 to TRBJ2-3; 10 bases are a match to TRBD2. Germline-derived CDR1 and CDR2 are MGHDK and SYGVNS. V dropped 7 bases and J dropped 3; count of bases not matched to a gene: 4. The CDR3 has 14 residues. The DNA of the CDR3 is TGTGCCAGCATAGCGGGGGGAGTTACAGATACGCAGTATTTT. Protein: CASIAGGVTDTQYF.